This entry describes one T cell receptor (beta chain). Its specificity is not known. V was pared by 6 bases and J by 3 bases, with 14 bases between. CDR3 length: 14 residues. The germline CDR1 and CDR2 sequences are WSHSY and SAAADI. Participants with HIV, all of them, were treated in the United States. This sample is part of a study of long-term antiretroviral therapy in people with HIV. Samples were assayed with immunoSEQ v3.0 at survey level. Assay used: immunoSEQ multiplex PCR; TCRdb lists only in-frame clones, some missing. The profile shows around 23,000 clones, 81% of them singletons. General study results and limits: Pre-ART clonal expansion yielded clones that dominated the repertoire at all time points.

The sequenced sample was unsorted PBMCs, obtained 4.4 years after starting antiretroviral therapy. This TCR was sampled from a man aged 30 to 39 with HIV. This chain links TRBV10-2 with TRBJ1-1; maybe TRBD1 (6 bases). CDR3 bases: TGCGCCAGCAGCGCGGCAGGGGTCGACACTGAAGCTTTCTTT. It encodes CASSAAGVDTEAFF.